The source of this T cell receptor (beta chain) is a study of T-cell reconstitution after alpha-beta-depleted transplantation in children. This clonotype showed up just a few times. The CDR3 runs 12 residues. V was pared by 3 bases and J by 9 bases, with 2 bases of the junction left unmatched. Per the germline V gene, CDR1 is MRHNA and CDR2 is SNTAGT. Preparation of the TCRbeta library was carried out with unique molecular identifiers. TCRdb re-derived calls from the PCR reads in MiXCR, one entry per CDR3 protein. The sample records hundreds of thousands of distinct CDR3 sequences, roughly a tenth being singletons.

Here the sequenced sample was PBMCs from the stem cell graft donor, taken from the stem cell graft. The sequence came from a human donor who donated a stem cell graft to a child with acute lymphoblastic leukemia. V gene TRBV6-4 combines with J gene TRBJ2-1; 7 nucleotides align to TRBD2. CDR3 loop: CASSDGRGEQFF. CDR3 DNA: TGTGCCAGCAGTGATGGGAGGGGTGAGCAGTTCTTC.